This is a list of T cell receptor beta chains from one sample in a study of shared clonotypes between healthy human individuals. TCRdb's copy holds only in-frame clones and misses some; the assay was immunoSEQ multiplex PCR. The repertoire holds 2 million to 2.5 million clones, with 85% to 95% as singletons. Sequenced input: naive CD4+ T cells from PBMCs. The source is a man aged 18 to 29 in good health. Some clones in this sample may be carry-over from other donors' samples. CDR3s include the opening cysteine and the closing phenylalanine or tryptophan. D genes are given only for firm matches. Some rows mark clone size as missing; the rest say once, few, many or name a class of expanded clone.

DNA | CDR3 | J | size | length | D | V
TGTGCCAGCAGACGGCTGAGCTCCTACAATGAGCAGTTCTTC | CASRRLSSYNEQFF | TRBJ2-1 | . | 14 | . | TRBV28
TGTGCCAGCAGTTACGTGGGGGCCGGGTACGAGCAGTACTTC | CASSYVGAGYEQYF | TRBJ2-7 | . | 14 | . | TRBV6-5
TGTGCCAGCAGCCCGGAGGGGGGGCCCAATCAGCCCCAGCATTTT | CASSPEGGPNQPQHF | TRBJ1-5 | once | 15 | . | TRBV6-4
TGTGCCAGCAGCGACAGGGCTGGTCCCTATAACGCCGGGGAGCTGTTTTTT | CASSDRAGPYNAGELFF | TRBJ2-2 | . | 17 | TRBD1 | TRBV27
TGTGCCAGCAGCTTAGCGCTGGTAGCGGGAGGCAGCACAGATACGCAGTATTTT | CASSLALVAGGSTDTQYF | TRBJ2-3 | . | 18 | TRBD2 | TRBV7-8
TGTGCCAGCAGCTTAGCGGGACAGGGGAACACTGAAGCTTTCTTT | CASSLAGQGNTEAFF | TRBJ1-1 | . | 15 | TRBD1 | TRBV5-4
TGTGCCAGCAGCGTAGGGACTAGCGGGAGTAATGAGCAGTTCTTC | CASSVGTSGSNEQFF | TRBJ2-1 | once | 15 | TRBD2 | TRBV9
TGTGCCAGCAGGGAGAGCTGGGGACCTGGCTACACCTTC | CASRESWGPGYTF | TRBJ1-2 | . | 13 | . | TRBV7-2
TGTGCCAGCAGTTTATTAGAAGGCATTCAGTACTTC | CASSLLEGIQYF | TRBJ2-4 | . | 12 | . | TRBV28
TGTGCCAGCAGCTTAGTGTCGGGAGGACAGTTCTTC | CASSLVSGGQFF | TRBJ2-1 | . | 12 | TRBD2 | TRBV11-3
TGTGCCAGCAGCCGAGCCCGGACTAGCGGGAAGGCCGAGCAGTACTTC | CASSRARTSGKAEQYF | TRBJ2-7 | . | 16 | TRBD2 | TRBV4-2